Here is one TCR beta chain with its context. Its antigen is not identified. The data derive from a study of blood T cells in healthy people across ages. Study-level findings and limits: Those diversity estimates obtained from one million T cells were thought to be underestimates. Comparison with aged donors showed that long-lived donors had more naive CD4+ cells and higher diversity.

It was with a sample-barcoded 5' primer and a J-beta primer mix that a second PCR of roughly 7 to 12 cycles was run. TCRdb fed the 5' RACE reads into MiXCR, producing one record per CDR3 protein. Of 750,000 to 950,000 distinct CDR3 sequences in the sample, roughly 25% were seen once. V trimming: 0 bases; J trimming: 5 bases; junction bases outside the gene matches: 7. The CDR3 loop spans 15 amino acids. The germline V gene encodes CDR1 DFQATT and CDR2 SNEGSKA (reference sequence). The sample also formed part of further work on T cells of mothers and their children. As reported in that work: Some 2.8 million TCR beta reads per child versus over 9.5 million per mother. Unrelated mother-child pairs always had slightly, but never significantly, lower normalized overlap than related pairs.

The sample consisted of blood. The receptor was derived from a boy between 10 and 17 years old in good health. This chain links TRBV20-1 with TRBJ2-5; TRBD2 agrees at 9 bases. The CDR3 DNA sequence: TGCAGTGCTAGAGATGGTGCGGGAGGGCATGAGACCCAGTACTTC. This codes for CSARDGAGGHETQYF.